Sequencing of this TCR beta chain was carried out in a study of human T cells and chemical hapten exposure. Study-wide background: TCR yields differed between samples (mainly from small differences in pooled library volume).

With 4 bases removed from V and 5 bases from J, the gap between germline ends came to 15 bases. There are 15 residues in the CDR3. Library preparation tagged each individual cDNA molecule with a unique molecular identifier. Each CDR3 protein gets one entry after TCRdb re-called the RACE reads with MiXCR. Among 380,000 or so distinct CDR3 sequences listed, around 5% were seen once. This clonotype was seen many times. The time point denotes: patch test 1, 2 weeks after DPC sensitization. Treatment reported: therapeutic diphenylcyclopropenone sensitization with weekly scalp DPC. This specimen was whole blood, taken in connection with sensitization to the hapten diphenylcyclopropenone (DPC). This chain links TRBV12-3 or TRBV12-4 with TRBJ2-1; maybe TRBD2 (6 bases). The sequence derives from a woman in her 50s with alopecia areata. Some clones in this sample may be carry-over from other donors' samples. The DNA of the CDR3 is TGTGCCAGCAGTTCCGGGAGCTCCTTCCACAATGAGCAGTTCTTC. Translating it yields CASSSGSSFHNEQFF.